A selection of T cell receptor beta chains follows, all from one sample in a study of cytomegalovirus exposure and HLA in healthy donors. Profiled with immunoSEQ multiplex PCR; TCRdb holds only in-frame clones, not every one. The data hold some 180,000 clones, with under 85% observed a single time. Sequencing was carried out using PBMCs. These receptors originate from a male donor in good health and CMV-seronegative. CDR3s include the opening cysteine and the closing phenylalanine or tryptophan. Each record gives: J gene, D gene, clone size, V gene, CDR3 DNA, CDR3 protein. A D gene is named only where the DNA matches it firmly. Size is omitted from some rows. Given values are once, few, many or a class for expanded clones.

TRBJ2-1 | . | . | TRBV6-6 | TGTGCCAGCAGGGAGAGTCTAGCGACATACAATGAGCAGTTCTTC | CASRESLATYNEQFF
TRBJ1-6 | TRBD1 | . | TRBV28 | TGTGCCAGCAGTCCCCGGACAGGGGAGTATAATTCACCCCTCCACTTT | CASSPRTGEYNSPLHF
TRBJ2-3 | . | . | TRBV7-6 | TGTGCCAGCAGCTTAGCCCCGAGCACAGATACGCAGTATTTT | CASSLAPSTDTQYF
TRBJ2-3 | TRBD1 | . | TRBV19 | TGTGCCAGTAGTATCCCGACAGGGGGGAGCACAGATACGCAGTATTTT | CASSIPTGGSTDTQYF
TRBJ1-2 | . | . | TRBV6-5 | TGTGCCAGCAGTGGGAGCACTAACCACCCGGGCGGCTACACCTTC | CASSGSTNHPGGYTF
TRBJ2-1 | TRBD2 | . | TRBV6-4 | TGTGCCAGCAGTGATTCTAGCGGGAGTAGCGATGAGCAGTTCTTC | CASSDSSGSSDEQFF
TRBJ2-3 | TRBD2 | once | TRBV7-9 | TGTGCCAGCAGCTTAGTGGCTAGCGGGAGTTGGGATACGCAGTATTTT | CASSLVASGSWDTQYF
TRBJ2-7 | TRBD1 | . | TRBV5-4 | TGTGCCAGCAGCTTGGATATGGCAGGGGGCTCCTACGAGCAGTACTTC | CASSLDMAGGSYEQYF
TRBJ2-3 | . | few | TRBV4-2 | TGTGCCAGCAGCCAGACAAGCTATTTCACAGATACGCAGTATTTT | CASSQTSYFTDTQYF
TRBJ1-3 | . | . | TRBV6-5 | TGTGCCAGCAGGCCGGTGACAGCCTCTGGAAACACCATATATTTT | CASRPVTASGNTIYF
TRBJ1-4 | TRBD1 | . | TRBV6-6 | TGTGCCAGCAGTCGACAGGGGCCTTGGGAAAAACTGTTTTTT | CASSRQGPWEKLFF
TRBJ2-7 | . | . | TRBV6-5 | TGTGCCAGCAGTAGCCCCTACAGGACCTACGAGCAGTACTTC | CASSSPYRTYEQYF
TRBJ2-1 | . | . | TRBV7-8 | TGTGCCAGCAGCCAGGGGGGAGACTACAATGAGCAGTTCTTC | CASSQGGDYNEQFF
TRBJ2-3 | . | . | TRBV28 | TGTGCCAGCAGTTTTTTGAGGGAGTGGACAGATACGCAGTATTTT | CASSFLREWTDTQYF
TRBJ2-7 | . | . | TRBV6-5 | TGTGCCAGCAGTTACTCACCCCTAGTGAGGCAGTACTTC | CASSYSPLVRQYF
TRBJ2-3 | . | few | TRBV30 | TGTGCCTGGAGTGTATGGGGGGTGGAAGATACGCAGTATTTT | CAWSVWGVEDTQYF
TRBJ2-6 | . | few | TRBV7-6 | TGTGCCAGCAGCTTAGGGCAGGCTGGGGCCAACGTCCTGACTTTC | CASSLGQAGANVLTF
TRBJ1-3 | . | . | TRBV6-5 | TGTGCCAGCAGTTACTCTTCCGCGGGAGGAAACACCATATATTTT | CASSYSSAGGNTIYF
TRBJ2-2 | . | . | TRBV19 | TGTGCCAGTAGTAGAGACGGTAACACCGGGGAGCTGTTTTTT | CASSRDGNTGELFF
TRBJ2-7 | . | . | TRBV6-5 | TGTGCCAGCAGCCCCACCTTTTACGAGCAGTACTTC | CASSPTFYEQYF
TRBJ1-1 | . | . | TRBV6-4 | TGTGCCAGCAGTGAAGATTGGGCCACTGAAGCTTTCTTT | CASSEDWATEAFF
TRBJ1-5 | . | . | TRBV21-1 | TGTGCCAGCAGCAAAGCCCCTTCCCGGGACAGGGGAGCCCAAAGCAATCAGCCCCAGCATTTT | CASSKAPSRDRGAQSNQPQHF
TRBJ1-1 | TRBD1 | . | TRBV12-5 | TGTGCTAGTTCACAGGGGTACACTGAAGCTTTCTTT | CASSQGYTEAFF
TRBJ1-5 | TRBD1 | few | TRBV6-6 | TGTGCCAGCAGGGCAGACAGGGTCATTCAGCCCCAGCATTTT | CASRADRVIQPQHF
TRBJ1-5 | TRBD1 | few | TRBV28 | TGTGCCAGCAGCAGCGGACAGGGGGCAGGTCAGCCCCAGCATTTT | CASSSGQGAGQPQHF
TRBJ1-5 | . | few | TRBV9 | TGTGCCAGCAGCGTAGCAGTGAATCAGCCCCAGCATTTT | CASSVAVNQPQHF
TRBJ1-5 | . | . | TRBV14 | TGTGCCAGCAGCCAAGTAGGGGAGGATCAGCCCCAGCATTTT | CASSQVGEDQPQHF
TRBJ2-1 | TRBD2 | . | TRBV11-3 | TGTGCCAGCAGCTTAGATGGGACTAGCGGCAATGAGCAGTTCTTC | CASSLDGTSGNEQFF
TRBJ2-7 | . | . | TRBV30 | TGTGCCTGGAGTCCCCCCGCGGGGACGATGGGGTACGAGCAGTACTTC | CAWSPPAGTMGYEQYF
TRBJ2-3 | . | few | TRBV30 | TGTGCCTGGAGTGTATTGCGGGTGGGGACAGATACGCAGTATTTT | CAWSVLRVGTDTQYF
TRBJ1-2 | . | . | TRBV14 | TGTGCCAGCAGCCAGACGGGAACATATGGCTACACCTTC | CASSQTGTYGYTF
TRBJ1-5 | . | . | TRBV6-6 | TGTGCCAGCAGTTACTCGGACAGCGTTCAGCCCCAGCATTTT | CASSYSDSVQPQHF
TRBJ2-7 | . | few | TRBV11-3 | TGTGCCAGCAGCCTATCGAGCTCCTACGAGCAGTACTTC | CASSLSSSYEQYF
TRBJ2-1 | . | . | TRBV6-5 | TGTGCCAGCAGTTACTCGGGGACTCTAAACAATGAGCAGTTCTTC | CASSYSGTLNNEQFF
TRBJ2-2 | . | once | TRBV30 | TGTGCCTGGAGTCTTTTCGCCGGGGAGCTGTTTTTT | CAWSLFAGELFF
TRBJ1-2 | . | . | TRBV15 | TGTGCCACCAGCAGAACTTTAGGGGATCCATATGGCTACACCTTC | CATSRTLGDPYGYTF
TRBJ1-6 | TRBD1 | . | TRBV10-3 | TGTGCCATCAGAGGACAGGGGAATAATTCACCCCTCCACTTT | CAIRGQGNNSPLHF
TRBJ1-2 | TRBD1 | . | TRBV5-1 | TGCGCCAGCAGCGGGGACAGCTATGGCTACACCTTC | CASSGDSYGYTF
TRBJ1-5 | . | . | TRBV28 | TGTGCCAGCAGTTTCCCACAGCCCCAGCATTTT | CASSFPQPQHF
TRBJ1-6 | . | . | TRBV6-5 | TGTGCCAGCAGTTACGAAAGGCACGGGGGGGATTCACCCCTCCACTTT | CASSYERHGGDSPLHF
TRBJ1-2 | . | . | TRBV29-1 | TGCAGCGTTGCCCAAGGGCGGGGGCCTGGATATGGCTACACCTTC | CSVAQGRGPGYGYTF
TRBJ1-6 | TRBD1 | . | TRBV7-9 | TGTGCCAGCAGCCCAGGAGACAGGGCGGTTGGGAATTCACCCCTCCACTTT | CASSPGDRAVGNSPLHF
TRBJ2-2 | . | . | TRBV14 | TGTGCCAGCAGCCCCACAGGGCCCGGGGAGCTGTTTTTT | CASSPTGPGELFF
TRBJ2-1 | . | . | TRBV7-9 | TGTGCCAGCAGCGACGGAGTGTTAGGCGGGTCCTACAATGAGCAGTTCTTC | CASSDGVLGGSYNEQFF
TRBJ2-3 | . | . | TRBV16 | TGTGCCAGCAACCACAAAAGAAAGGGGCCGAGCACAGATACGCAGTATTTT | CASNHKRKGPSTDTQYF
TRBJ1-2 | . | . | TRBV9 | TGTGCCAGCAGCGTAGTAGACAGTGGAAACTATGGCTACACCTTC | CASSVVDSGNYGYTF
TRBJ2-1 | TRBD2 | . | TRBV7-3 | TGTGCCAGCAGCTTAAGGGGTGCACAGCGGGGGAACTACAATGAGCAGTTCTTC | CASSLRGAQRGNYNEQFF
TRBJ2-1 | TRBD2 | few | TRBV14 | TGTGCCAGCAGCCTCTCGCTCACTAGCGGATTCTCCTACAATGAGCAGTTCTTC | CASSLSLTSGFSYNEQFF